One sample yielded the 24 T cell receptor beta chains listed below, sequenced in a study of T cell repertoires in cytomegalovirus infection. These receptors have no identified antigens. Via MiXCR, TCRdb re-called the reads, giving one row per CDR3 protein. This table has about 770,000 distinct CDR3 sequences, approximately 32% appearing once. The sample here was cultured CD8+ T cells from PBMCs, taken from culture after CMV antigen stimulation. These receptors were taken from a human donor in good health (CMV status not recorded). Some clones in this sample may be carry-over from other donors' samples.

This clonotype occurred a few times. The rearrangement joins TRBV7-2 to TRBJ2-2; weak D call: TRBD2 (6 bases). The CDR3 length is 17 residues. Trimming removed 3 bases from V and 3 bases from J, with 17 bases in between. Germline V gives CDR1 SGHTA, CDR2 FQGNSA. CDR3 DNA sequence: TGTGCCAGCAGCTTTGTGGGCGGGGAAGATTACACCGGGGAGCTGTTTTTT. Its protein product is CASSFVGGEDYTGELFF.

A few counts support this clonotype. The CDR3 DNA is TGCAGCGTTGAAGTACTTTACGAGCAGTACTTC. This encodes CSVEVLYEQYF. This rearrangement joins TRBV29-1 to TRBJ2-7; D remains unclear. There are 11 residues in the CDR3. V was trimmed by 1 base and J by 4 bases, leaving 5 bases between them. The germline gives CDR1 SQVTM, CDR2 ANQGSEA.

This clonotype was observed a handful of times. The chain uses TRBV7-9 and TRBJ2-3; 8 positions match TRBD1. V was pared by 5 bases and J by 9 bases, with 4 bases of the junction left unmatched. This CDR3 has 12 residues. The germline V gene encodes CDR1 SEHNR and CDR2 FQNEAQ (reference sequence). CDR3 protein: CASSLRTGTQYF. DNA for the CDR3: TGTGCCAGCAGCCTGAGGACAGGGACGCAGTATTTT.

The chain recombines TRBV7-6 with TRBJ2-1, with 10 bases identical to TRBD2. Germline CDR1 reads SGHVS; CDR2 reads FNYEAQ. The CDR3 contains 15 residues. V dropped 5 bases and J dropped 9; count of bases not matched to a gene: 10. Here the CDR3 reads CASSLSGGASPEQFF. CDR3 DNA: TGTGCCAGCAGCCTAAGCGGGGGGGCCTCCCCTGAGCAGTTCTTC.

A few counts support this clonotype. The chain is built from TRBV19 and TRBJ1-5; no clear D. V lost 2 bases and J lost 4, with 12 bases in between. The V gene's germline CDR1 is LNHDA and CDR2 SQIVND (reference sequence). CDR3 size: 15 residues. The chain's CDR3 is CASSIFASTNQPQHF. CDR3 DNA sequence: TGTGCCAGTAGTATATTCGCCTCTACTAATCAGCCCCAGCATTTT.

This clonotype was seen only a few times. The rearrangement uses TRBV12-3 or TRBV12-4 and TRBJ1-3; D remains ambiguous. Trimming stripped 2 bases from V and 0 bases from J, with 11 bases between. This CDR3 is built from 16 residues. The CDR3 reads CASSLLGLSSGNTIYF. CDR3 nucleotide sequence: TGTGCCAGCAGTTTACTGGGTCTTAGCTCTGGAAACACCATATATTTT.

This clonotype was counted a few times. This chain connects TRBV12-3 or TRBV12-4 to TRBJ2-6; D unresolved. The CDR3 has 15 residues. With 2 bases removed from V and 1 base from J, the gap between germline ends came to 6 bases. In DNA, the CDR3 is TGTGCCAGCAGTTTATATCGATCTGGGGCCAACGTCCTGACTTTC. Amino acid sequence: CASSLYRSGANVLTF.

This clonotype was seen only a few times. V and J are TRBV19 and TRBJ2-3; TRBD2 might be the D (6 bases). V was cut by 6 bases and J by 5 bases, with 12 bases left in between. The CDR3 spans 13 residues. CDR1 is LNHDA and CDR2 is SQIVND in the germline V gene (reference sequence). The CDR3 region has the DNA TGTGCCAGTAGGGCCGCGGGGTTAGATACGCAGTATTTT. It specifies CASRAAGLDTQYF.

This clonotype has only a few counts. The chain recombines TRBV27 with TRBJ2-7; 12 nucleotides agree with TRBD2. V lost 2 bases to trimming and J lost 3 bases; unmatched junction nucleotides: 2. The length of the CDR3 is 15 residues. In germline, CDR1 is MNHEY, CDR2 SMNVEV (reference sequence). The CDR3 sequence: CASSLGLAGNYEQYF. CDR3 sequence (DNA): TGTGCCAGCAGTTTAGGACTAGCGGGAAACTACGAGCAGTACTTC.

This clonotype was seen repeatedly, ten times or more. The V gene is TRBV7-2, the J gene TRBJ1-5; D ambiguous. This CDR3 is built from 16 residues. Trimming stripped 5 bases from V and 2 bases from J, with 16 bases between. Germline CDR1 reads SGHTA; CDR2 reads FQGNSA. As DNA, the CDR3 is TGTGCCAGCAGCCACACTCTGGTAACAGGCAATCAGCCCCAGCATTTT. Translating it yields CASSHTLVTGNQPQHF.

This clonotype was detected only a few times. The chain combines TRBV27 with TRBJ1-5, with unresolved D. The CDR3 extends over 16 amino acids. Germline CDR1 is MNHEY and CDR2 is SMNVEV (reference sequence). V was clipped by 5 bases and J by 0 bases, with 14 bases between them. The CDR3 region is CASSVSGKYSNQPQHF. DNA of the CDR3: TGTGCCAGCAGTGTCTCGGGAAAATATAGCAATCAGCCCCAGCATTTT.

CDR3 nucleotide sequence: TGTGCCAGCTCAAATACAGGGTACTTACGCAATGAGCAGTTCTTC. Translation: CASSNTGYLRNEQFF. The J gene is TRBJ2-1, the V gene TRBV18; D possibly corresponds to TRBD1 (6 bases). This CDR3 comprises 15 residues. The ends were cut back, 5 bases at V and 6 bases at J, with 17 bases in the middle. Germline CDR1 and CDR2: KGHSH and LQKENI.

At least ten counts were recorded for this clonotype. This chain connects TRBV27 to TRBJ2-7, with 7 bases identical to TRBD1. Trimming at V came to 6 bases and at J to 4 bases, leaving 6 bases not matched to a gene. This CDR3 contains 13 residues. The germline V gene has CDR1 MNHEY and CDR2 SMNVEV (reference sequence). The CDR3 sequence is CASSLGQPYEQYF. CDR3 DNA sequence: TGTGCCAGCAGCTTGGGACAGCCGTACGAGCAGTACTTC.

This clonotype was seen only a few times. This chain links TRBV5-4 with TRBJ1-1, with D possibly TRBD1 on 5 matching bases. The V gene's germline CDR1 is SGHNT and CDR2 YYREEE (reference sequence). V was clipped by 0 bases and J by 5 bases, with 14 bases between them. CDR3 length: 15 amino acids. CDR3 sequence: CASSLATGGVTEAFF. CDR3 coding DNA: TGTGCCAGCAGCTTGGCCACGGGAGGGGTTACTGAAGCTTTCTTT.

This clonotype was found a few times. The J gene is TRBJ2-3, the V gene TRBV27; TRBD2 is a possible D gene (6 bases). In germline, CDR1 is MNHEY, CDR2 SMNVEV (reference sequence). CDR3 size: 14 residues. Trimming took 2 bases from V and 5 from J, leaving 11 bases between them. Here the CDR3 DNA reads TGTGCCAGCAGTTTAAAGCGGGTGGGAGATACGCAGTATTTT. Its protein is CASSLKRVGDTQYF.

The chain couples TRBV10-3 to TRBJ2-7; TRBD1 might be the D (5 bases). The V and J ends lost 6 bases and 6 bases respectively, with 15 bases between them. The CDR3 totals 13 residues. Germline assignment: CDR1 ENHRY and CDR2 SYGVKD. In DNA form, the CDR3 reads TGTGCCATCAGAGGGGCGAGCTCCGGCGAGCAGTACGTC. Its protein is CAIRGASSGEQYV.

This clonotype was seen a few times. The chain is built from TRBV28 and TRBJ2-1, with TRBD2 identical over 8 bases. Unmatched junction bases numbered 12, after V lost 3 bases and J lost 8 bases. CDR1 and CDR2 (germline): MDHEN, SYDVKM. This CDR3 comprises 16 residues. CDR3 residues: CASSLAGGPQNDEQFF. DNA for the CDR3: TGTGCCAGCAGTTTGGCGGGGGGACCCCAGAACGATGAGCAGTTCTTC.

For the CDR3, the DNA is TGCAGTGCTAGTACCAGCAATGAGCAGTTCTTC. Protein: CSASTSNEQFF. The V gene is TRBV20-1, the J gene TRBJ2-1; D call uncertain. V gave up 3 bases and J gave up 6 bases, with 6 bases separating them. The CDR3 runs 11 residues. From germline, CDR1 is DFQATT and CDR2 SNEGSKA (reference sequence).

This clonotype was found a few times. V and J are TRBV6-6 and TRBJ1-6; TRBD1 might be the D (6 bases). The CDR3 covers 15 residues. V gave up 6 bases and J gave up 8 bases, with 17 bases separating them. Germline loops: CDR1 MNHNY, CDR2 SVGAGI (reference sequence). Here the CDR3 reads CASRAGGLWDSPLHF. CDR3 in DNA: TGTGCCAGCAGGGCGGGGGGCCTTTGGGATTCACCCCTCCACTTT.

The J gene is TRBJ2-2, the V gene TRBV10-3; perhaps TRBD1 as D (5 bases). V was clipped by 2 bases and J by 1 base, with 8 bases between them. The CDR3 totals 15 residues. Germline assignment: CDR1 ENHRY and CDR2 SYGVKD. In DNA, the CDR3 is TGTGCCATCAGTGAGGAACAGGAGAACACCGGGGAGCTGTTTTTT. It translates to CAISEEQENTGELFF.

Many counts were recorded for this clonotype. The gene calls are TRBV4-3 and TRBJ1-1; no clear D. V was trimmed by 0 bases and J by 0 bases, leaving 14 bases between them. The length of the CDR3 is 17 residues. Germline CDR1 and CDR2: LGHNA and YSLEER. The CDR3 DNA is TGCGCCAGCAGCCAAGATTCGTCCGGCCCTATGAACACTGAAGCTTTCTTT. Translation gives CASSQDSSGPMNTEAFF.

This clonotype has only a few counts. The chain joins TRBV20-1 to TRBJ1-5; 8 bases agree with TRBD1. Germline loops: CDR1 DFQATT, CDR2 SNEGSKA (reference sequence). Trimming at V came to 1 base and at J to 7 bases, leaving 9 bases not matched to a gene. The CDR3 has 15 residues. This CDR3 reads CSARGSRDRRQPQHF. The CDR3 nucleotides are TGCAGTGCTAGAGGGTCAAGGGACAGGAGGCAGCCCCAGCATTTT.

V and J are TRBV20-1 and TRBJ1-1, with D uncertain. CDR3 length equals 12 residues. Per the germline V gene, CDR1 is DFQATT and CDR2 is SNEGSKA (reference sequence). Trimming removed 3 bases from V and 6 bases from J, with 11 bases in between. The CDR3 nucleotides are TGCAGTGCTAGGCATAGAAGACCTGAAGCTTTCTTT. Protein sequence: CSARHRRPEAFF.

This chain connects TRBV6-1 to TRBJ1-2, with unresolved D. Trimming left V 10 bases short and J 8 bases short, with 14 bases between. The CDR3 spans 11 residues. Germline V gives CDR1 MNHNS, CDR2 SASEGT. The DNA of the CDR3 is TGTGCCACTTTGGAGGGTGTCGGCTACACCTTC. As protein: CATLEGVGYTF.